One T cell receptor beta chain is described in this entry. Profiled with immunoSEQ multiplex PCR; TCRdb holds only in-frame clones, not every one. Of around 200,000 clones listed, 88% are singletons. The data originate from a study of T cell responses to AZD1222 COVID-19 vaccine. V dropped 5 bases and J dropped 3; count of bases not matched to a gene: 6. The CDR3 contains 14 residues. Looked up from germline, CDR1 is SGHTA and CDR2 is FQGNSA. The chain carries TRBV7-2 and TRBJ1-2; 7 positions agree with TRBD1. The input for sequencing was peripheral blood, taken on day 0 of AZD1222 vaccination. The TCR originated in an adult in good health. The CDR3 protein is CASSQRGTDYGYTF. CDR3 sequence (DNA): TGTGCCAGCAGCCAGCGGGGGACAGACTATGGCTACACCTTC.